Below are 18 T cell receptor beta chains sequenced from a single sample in a study of cytomegalovirus exposure and HLA in healthy donors. PCR used 60 Vbeta primers and 13 Jbeta primers. Measured with immunoSEQ multiplex PCR; TCRdb has only the in-frame clones, and not every one. Here the sample spans some 170,000 clones, 79% being singletons. Specimen: PBMCs. The receptor source for this set is a man aged 35 to 55 in good health and CMV-seronegative.

The J gene is TRBJ2-5, the V gene TRBV5-6, with D unclear. The V gene's germline CDR1 is SGHDT and CDR2 YYEEEE. V lost 0 bases and J 10 bases, leaving 10 bases between the germline ends. The CDR3 runs 12 residues. The CDR3 DNA reads TGTGCCAGCAGCTTGGGGCCCCCGGGCCAGTACTTC. The encoded protein is CASSLGPPGQYF.

This clone was seen only a few times. The chain employs TRBV21-1 and TRBJ2-1; the tabulated D call, TRBD2, remains unverified against the DNA. TRBV21-1 is designated a pseudogene. The CDR3 is 15 amino acids. In nucleotides, the CDR3 is TGTGCCAGCAGCAAGGACTATGAAACCTACAATGAGCAGTTCTTC. Translation: CASSKDYETYNEQFF.

The V gene is TRBV2, the J gene TRBJ2-7; 10 bases map to TRBD2. This CDR3 has 15 residues. In germline, CDR1 is SNHLY, CDR2 FYNNEI. V was clipped by 7 bases and J by 3 bases; unmatched bases: 9. CDR3 protein: CASTVRTSGIYEQYF. In DNA, the CDR3 is TGTGCCAGCACTGTAAGGACTAGCGGAATCTACGAGCAGTACTTC.

The table lists this clone with a few counts. The chain employs TRBV2 and TRBJ2-3; a weak D match, TRBD2 (6 bases). CDR3 length: 14 amino acids. V was clipped by 4 bases and J by 4 bases, with 12 bases between them. Germline V gene data show CDR1 as SNHLY and CDR2 as FYNNEI. CDR3: CASSGGGYSDTQYF. The CDR3, as DNA: TGTGCCAGCAGTGGTGGGGGGTACTCAGATACGCAGTATTTT.

The V call is TRBV5-1, the J call TRBJ2-2, with D possibly being TRBD2 (5 bases). Germline lookup yields CDR1 SGHRS and CDR2 YFSETQ. The CDR3 has 15 residues. V lost 1 base, J lost 0 bases, and 7 bases lay in between. DNA for the CDR3: TGCGCCAGCAGCTTGCGGGATACGAACACCGGGGAGCTGTTTTTT. It translates to CASSLRDTNTGELFF.

The genes are TRBV5-1 and TRBJ2-5; 8 bases line up with TRBD2. V shed 2 bases and J 1 base; nucleotides not matched to a gene: 4. CDR3 length equals 15 residues. Per the germline V gene, CDR1 is SGHRS and CDR2 is YFSETQ. CDR3 amino acids: CASSFSGSPQETQYF. In DNA form, the CDR3 reads TGCGCCAGCAGCTTCAGCGGGAGCCCCCAAGAGACCCAGTACTTC.

V is TRBV6-1 and J is TRBJ2-7, with TRBD1 matching over 9 bases. Germline values: CDR1 MNHNS, CDR2 SASEGT. J gave up 6 bases and V 1 base, and 7 bases lay outside the gene matches. This CDR3 is built from 15 residues. CDR3 sequence: CASSEEDRGSGEQYF. The DNA of the CDR3 is TGTGCCAGCAGTGAAGAGGACAGGGGTTCGGGCGAGCAGTACTTC.

This chain connects TRBV27 to TRBJ2-1; 10 nucleotides agree with TRBD2. V shed 7 bases and J 6 bases; nucleotides not matched to a gene: 18. Germline V gives CDR1 MNHEY, CDR2 SMNVEV (reference sequence). The CDR3 is made up of 18 amino acids. CDR3 in DNA: TGTGCCAGCACCCGCAGCACTATAATAGCGGGAGGTGGCAATGAGCAGTTCTTC. This codes for CASTRSTIIAGGGNEQFF.

This sequence joins TRBV4-2 and TRBJ2-3, with D maybe TRBD2 (5 bases). V shed 5 bases and J shed 0 bases, with 9 bases lying between them. Germline V gene lookup returns CDR1 LGHNA and CDR2 YNFKEQ. CDR3 length equals 14 residues. The CDR3 region has the DNA TGTGCCAGCAGCACGGAGGTAAGCACAGATACGCAGTATTTT. This gives the protein CASSTEVSTDTQYF.

This clone has just one count. The genes are TRBV28 and TRBJ1-5, with 9 bases that match TRBD1. The ends lost 5 bases at V and 9 bases at J; junction bases unmatched: 11. The CDR3 length is 15 residues. Germline CDR1 and CDR2: MDHEN and SYDVKM. CDR3 in amino acids: CASSPQTGGLLPQHF. The CDR3 coding sequence is TGTGCCAGCAGTCCCCAGACAGGGGGGCTGCTGCCCCAGCATTTT.

This clone was found a few times. The genes are TRBV2 and TRBJ2-7, with D possibly matching TRBD1 (6 bases). Germline assignment: CDR1 SNHLY and CDR2 FYNNEI. With 8 bases removed from V and 3 bases from J, the gap between germline ends came to 14 bases. The CDR3 has 13 residues. CDR3 sequence reads: CASQGTPGYEQYF. CDR3 in DNA: TGTGCCAGCCAAGGGACACCCGGCTACGAGCAGTACTTC.

The chain is built from TRBV5-4 and TRBJ1-4; 9 bases fit TRBD1. With V trimmed by 1 base and J by 6 bases, 4 bases remained unmatched. Germline CDR1 SGHNT, CDR2 YYREEE (reference sequence). This CDR3 has 15 amino acids. The CDR3 DNA sequence: TGTGCCAGCAGCTTGTTCCGGGACAGGGATGAAAAACTGTTTTTT. This sequence encodes CASSLFRDRDEKLFF.

The chain is built from TRBV5-4 and TRBJ2-7; no firm D call. The CDR3 spans 13 residues. The V gene's germline CDR1 is SGHNT and CDR2 YYREEE (reference sequence). V lost 0 bases and J lost 7, with 11 bases in between. The CDR3 region is CASSLDSFEEQYF. The CDR3, as DNA: TGTGCCAGCAGCTTGGACTCGTTCGAAGAGCAGTACTTC.

This clone was seen only once. The CDR3 DNA is TGTGCCAGTAGTATACCCTCCCCCTATGGCTACACCTTC. This encodes CASSIPSPYGYTF. The chain carries TRBV19 and TRBJ1-2; D ambiguous. The CDR3 contains 13 residues. From germline, CDR1 is LNHDA and CDR2 SQIVND (reference sequence). V was cut by 2 bases and J by 4 bases, with 8 bases left in between.

Only a few counts were recorded for this clone. The rearrangement joins TRBV2 to TRBJ1-1; possible D gene TRBD1, 5 bases. Germline-derived CDR1 and CDR2 are SNHLY and FYNNEI. This CDR3 has 14 amino acids. V was trimmed by 6 bases and J by 1 base, leaving 12 bases between them. The CDR3: CASRMTASNTEAFF. DNA for the CDR3: TGTGCCAGCAGGATGACAGCTTCGAACACTGAAGCTTTCTTT.

The rearrangement uses TRBV7-8 and TRBJ2-7, with 8 bases matching TRBD1. The trim removed 1 base at V and 3 bases at J, leaving 8 bases unmatched. CDR3 length equals 16 residues. The V gene's germline CDR1 is SGHVS and CDR2 FQNEAQ. The CDR3 DNA sequence: TGTGCCAGCAGCTTAGGAAGGGCAGGGGGCATCTACGAGCAGTACTTC. Translating gives CASSLGRAGGIYEQYF.

The CDR3 DNA sequence: TGTGCCAGCAGCCCACCGGGACTAGCGGGAGTCAACGAGCAGTACTTC. Protein: CASSPPGLAGVNEQYF. The chain is built from TRBV9 and TRBJ2-7; TRBD2 matches at 14 bases. The CDR3 has 16 amino acids. Germline CDR1 SGDLS, CDR2 YYNGEE. Unmatched junction bases numbered 8, after V lost 4 bases and J lost 5 bases. Supplemented by reference TRBV9 and TRBJ2-7, the full variable domain reads DSGVTQTPKHLITATGQRVTLRCSPRSGDLSVYWYQQSLDQGLQFLIQYYNGEERAKGNILERFSAQQFPDLHSELNLSSLELGDSALYFCASSPPGLAGVNEQYFGPGTRLTVT.

The V call is TRBV7-2, the J call TRBJ2-7, with D maybe TRBD2 (5 bases). CDR1 and CDR2 from the germline V gene are SGHTA and FQGNSA. This CDR3 is 15 amino acids long. V lost 1 base, J lost 3 bases, and 13 bases lay in between. The CDR3 DNA reads TGTGCCAGCAGCTTAGGTCTCCGGGGAATCTACGAGCAGTACTTC. Translation gives CASSLGLRGIYEQYF.